Reported below is one T cell receptor beta chain. Which antigen it targets is not known. No qualities accompany the bases; no much larger clone lies one base away. Every donor was a healthy Caucasian. The twin cohort comprised three pairs of female monozygotic twins, all aged about 18 to 29 years. Peripheral blood mononuclear cells were used as the source from which RNA for TCR libraries was isolated. This entry belongs to a study of identical twins (dated by TCRdb to between 2015 and 2016). In the study overall: To test whether fetal clonotypes persist, the study used deep sequencing on TCR alpha and beta repertoires from monozygotic twins, unrelated adults of various ages, and cord blood. To rule out contamination, replicate twin experiments were performed at different times with different library preparation protocols.

The CDR3 runs 16 residues from the cysteine to the phenylalanine. Only the CDR3 region is kept as DNA, spanning 48 bases read in frame from base 1. V loses 5 bases at its end and J loses 0 bases; junction bases beyond the gene matches: 5. In the germline V gene (reference sequence), CDR1 corresponds to DFQATT and CDR2 to SNEGSKA. Receptor libraries were prepared by 5' RACE. TCRdb names Illumina HiSeq 2000 as the instrument used. A universal primer binding site was introduced by template switching, and a unique molecular identifier was present in the final cDNA, enabling accurate counting of TCR cDNA molecules. Specific primers in the conserved constant-segment region were used to synthesize first-strand cDNA for the TCR alpha and beta chains. To control for contamination, each cDNA library was double barcoded with a SMART-Mk sample barcode plus Illumina barcodes. TruSeq adapter sequences and Illumina sample barcodes were added in two successive PCR steps. Sequencing of the TCR alpha and beta cDNA libraries was done on the Illumina HiSeq platform using custom primers. The study's own analysis went as follows. MiGEC processed the raw reads to extract unique molecular identifiers, while MiXCR was used to determine the CDR3 positions. For each individual, recombination models were inferred using an EM algorithm with the repgenHMM and IGoR tools. The analysis of shared clonotypes was done with the tcR package in R, with sharing normalized by the product of cloneset sizes. To study raw recombination without the effects of thymic and clonal selection, out-of-frame nonproductive sequences were analyzed. TCRdb handled the public reads itself, with Q25 trimming in fastp and clone calling in MiXCR, and kept productive beta chains. A single entry per CDR3 protein holds the most common genes and DNA from its merged rows. These V and J calls are TCRdb output, not the study's own analysis. The sample table records some 730,000 distinct CDR3 sequences; approximately 18% of these occur just once. 13% of the sample belongs to the ten largest clones.

The research as a whole found: Abundant cord blood beta clonotypes carried fewer insertions; young adult naive repertoires showed a weaker similar trend, while memory repertoires showed none. Invariant T cells such as MAIT and iNKT could partly confound zero-insertion analyses, although diverse VJ usage argued against such confounding for most clonotypes. Because the same donors could not be followed over many years, conclusions were based on cross-sectional statistical analysis. In beta out-of-frame sequences, excess twin sharing was weaker, because having fewer shared sequences lowered the signal-to-noise ratio. In monozygotic twins, out-of-frame TCR alpha sharing was systematically underestimated by recombination models, although the models agreed with sharing between unrelated individuals. Out-of-frame TCR alpha sequences shared between twins showed an excess of low generation-probability sequences compared with coincidental sharing between unrelated individuals.

These data were also reused for a study on T cells expressing NK-cell markers. From the second report: Eight or nine donors provided sorted CD3+CD56+NKG2C+, CD3+CD56+NKG2C- and CD3+CD56-NKG2C+ T-cell subsets, whose TCR beta-chain repertoires were profiled. Seven of the eight sequenced donors were HCMV-seropositive and one was HCMV-seronegative. To restrict sorting to alphabetaTCR-expressing T cells, an anti-gammadeltaTCR antibody was added in several experiments. In 5 to 7 donors, the dominant CD3+CD56+NKG2C+ clonotypes were found to rank among the top 10 CD8+ clonotypes and to make up 1.0-7.0% of CD8+ T cells. Those dominant clonotypes were again the most abundant among CD3+CD56-NKG2C+ cells in a handful of donors, at roughly 25-60.1%. Whether the expanded NKG2C-expressing T cell clones were specific for HCMV antigens remained unclear. The study sequenced eight donors, all healthy volunteers chosen at random: three men and five women. A commercial ELISA kit detecting HCMV-specific IgG in serum was used to determine HCMV serostatus. For roughly 6 donors, bulk peripheral blood T-cell repertoires were additionally sequenced from unsorted PBMC. MIGEC handled demultiplexing of the reads and grouping by UMI, while MiTCR was used to assemble and quantify clonotypes. Only TCR cDNA sequences supported by at least two reads were kept to exclude erroneous sequences. The tcR package was used for downstream repertoire analysis, with clonotypes matched between fractions based on CDR3 nucleotide sequence plus V segment. VDJmatch was used to annotate antigen specificity against VDJdb, with one amino acid substitution in CDR3 permitted.

The chain links TRBV20-1 with TRBJ2-1; 12 nucleotides in the junction match TRBD2. Sample: PBMCs. The receptor was derived from a woman between 18 and 29 years old in good health. The nucleotides are TGCAGTGCTGCTAGCGGGAGGGCGAGCTCCTACAATGAGCAGTTCTTC. This yields the protein CSAASGRASSYNEQFF.